Listed below are T cell receptor beta chains from one sample, sequenced in a study of cytomegalovirus exposure and HLA in healthy donors. TCRdb's table, derived via immunoSEQ multiplex PCR, lists solely in-frame clones and lacks some. The sample yields over 150,000 clones, approximately 89% seen once. The specimen was PBMCs. These receptors originate from a woman under 30 in good health and CMV-seropositive. Both conserved end residues are part of each CDR3. D genes are given only for firm matches. The listing skips clone size in some rows; elsewhere it reads once, few, many or a size class.

DNA,CDR3,size,D,V,J
TGTGCCATACGTAGGGAACTTGGGGGCCATCAGCCCCAGCATTTT,CAIRRELGGHQPQHF,.,.,TRBV5-4,TRBJ1-5
TGCGCCAGCAGCCCCAGGCAGTCGGCTGAAGCTTTCTTT,CASSPRQSAEAFF,.,.,TRBV5-1,TRBJ1-1
TGCAGCGTTGCTGTCAGCTCCTACGAGCAGTACTTC,CSVAVSSYEQYF,few,.,TRBV29-1,TRBJ2-7
TGTGCCAGCAAATCAAACTGGGAGGTCCTCTATGGCTACACCTTC,CASKSNWEVLYGYTF,.,.,TRBV6-5,TRBJ1-2
TGCGCCAGCAGCTTAACAGGGGGGACTAGCGCCTCAGCAGACTTC,CASSLTGGTSASADF,few,TRBD2,TRBV5-1,TRBJ2-7
TGTGCCACCAGCAGAGTGGTAGGGGCTGAAGCTTTCTTT,CATSRVVGAEAFF,few,.,TRBV15,TRBJ1-1
TGTGCCAGCAGTTTGACAGGGAACACTGAAGCTTTCTTT,CASSLTGNTEAFF,.,.,TRBV27,TRBJ1-1
TGCGCCAGCAGCTTGAAGCTAGCGGGCAATGAGCAGTTCTTC,CASSLKLAGNEQFF,.,TRBD2,TRBV5-1,TRBJ2-1
TGTGCCAGCAGCCCCGTAGTGTCAGATACGCAGTATTTT,CASSPVVSDTQYF,.,.,TRBV9,TRBJ2-3
TGTGCCAGCAGCTTGGGGGGACAGGGGGCGACTGAAGCTTTCTTT,CASSLGGQGATEAFF,.,TRBD1,TRBV13,TRBJ1-1
TGTGCCAGCAGCGCCGACGGGGATGAAGCTTTCTTT,CASSADGDEAFF,.,.,TRBV7-9,TRBJ1-1
TGTGCCAGCAGCTTAGCGACAAGCTCCTACAATGAGCAGTTCTTC,CASSLATSSYNEQFF,.,.,TRBV11-2,TRBJ2-1
TGTGCCAGCAGCTCATCAAACGTTGGCAGGGGGTTTTCCTACGAGCAGTACTTC,CASSSSNVGRGFSYEQYF,.,TRBD1,TRBV11-2,TRBJ2-7
TGTGCCAGCAGCTTAATCGGGGGAGAGGGCAATGAGCAGTTCTTC,CASSLIGGEGNEQFF,.,.,TRBV13,TRBJ2-1
TGTGCCATCAGTGAGGGGGACATAGGAGATACGCAGTATTTT,CAISEGDIGDTQYF,.,.,TRBV10-3,TRBJ2-3
TGTGCCAGTAGTTTCGGACAGCTCACAGATACGCAGTATTTT,CASSFGQLTDTQYF,.,.,TRBV19,TRBJ2-3
TGTGCCAGCAGACCTCCCGGACAACGCAACGAGCAGTACTTC,CASRPPGQRNEQYF,few,.,TRBV6-5,TRBJ2-7
TGCGCCAGCAGCTTGTCAGGGGATACTGAAGCTTTCTTT,CASSLSGDTEAFF,.,.,TRBV5-1,TRBJ1-1
TGTGCCAGCAGCCTCCAAGTAGCTAGCAATCAGCCCCAGCATTTT,CASSLQVASNQPQHF,.,.,TRBV2,TRBJ1-5
TGTGCCACCAGCAGAGATATAGGAACAGAAGAAGCTTTCTTT,CATSRDIGTEEAFF,.,.,TRBV15,TRBJ1-1
TGCGCCAGCAGCCAAGAGCCCGCGGCCAGTTACAATGAGCAGTTCTTC,CASSQEPAASYNEQFF,.,.,TRBV4-1,TRBJ2-1
TGCGCCAGCAGCCAAGCCCTTAGCGGGAGAGGCGAGCAGTACTTC,CASSQALSGRGEQYF,.,TRBD2,TRBV4-1,TRBJ2-7
TGCGCCAGCAGTGAGTCCCGAGCGGGAGCGCCCTACAATGAGCAGTTCTTC,CASSESRAGAPYNEQFF,.,TRBD2,TRBV10-1,TRBJ2-1
TGTGCCTGGAGCAGGGGGATGAACACTGAAGCTTTCTTT,CAWSRGMNTEAFF,.,TRBD1,TRBV30,TRBJ1-1
TGTGCCAGCAGACCCTACAGGGGGAACACCGGGGAGCTGTTTTTT,CASRPYRGNTGELFF,.,TRBD1,TRBV6-5,TRBJ2-2
TGTGCCAGCAGTCGACAGGGGGTTTTTTACGGCTACACCTTC,CASSRQGVFYGYTF,once,TRBD1,TRBV28,TRBJ1-2
TGTGCCTGGAGCCTCGCAGGGATTTCGTCTGGAAACACCATATATTTT,CAWSLAGISSGNTIYF,.,.,TRBV30,TRBJ1-3
TGTGCCAGTACCCCGACAGGGGGCAAGGGGGATGAGCAGTTCTTC,CASTPTGGKGDEQFF,.,TRBD1,TRBV19,TRBJ2-1
TGTGCCAGCAGCTTGGGCGGCAGGACTGGAGTGGCAGATACGCAGTATTTT,CASSLGGRTGVADTQYF,.,.,TRBV5-4,TRBJ2-3
TGTGCCAGCAGCTGGGGACTAGGAAGCCACAATGAGCAGTTCTTC,CASSWGLGSHNEQFF,.,TRBD2,TRBV7-2,TRBJ2-1
TGCAGCGTTGAACAAGTGGGAGGGGGCGAGCAGTACTTC,CSVEQVGGGEQYF,.,.,TRBV29-1,TRBJ2-7
TGCGCCAGCAGCTTGAGTCGGAGCACTGAAGCTTTCTTT,CASSLSRSTEAFF,.,.,TRBV5-1,TRBJ1-1
TGTGCCAGCAGCTTCACAGGGGCTGGAGTGATGGAGACCCAGTACTTC,CASSFTGAGVMETQYF,.,TRBD1,TRBV5-6,TRBJ2-5
TGTGCCAGCAGCTTGCAGGGGGTCACTGAAGCTTTCTTT,CASSLQGVTEAFF,.,TRBD1,TRBV5-6,TRBJ1-1
TGCGCCAGCAGCTTGAGACAGGGGGCCCCTAATGAAAAACTGTTTTTT,CASSLRQGAPNEKLFF,.,TRBD1,TRBV5-1,TRBJ1-4
TGTGCCAGCAGCTCCGAGACTAGCGGGAGTCGCAATGAGCAGTTCTTC,CASSSETSGSRNEQFF,.,TRBD2,TRBV7-9,TRBJ2-1
TGCGCCAGCAGCTTCTTGGAAGGAGCGGGAGGGCCCTATGAGCAGTTCTTC,CASSFLEGAGGPYEQFF,.,TRBD2,TRBV5-1,TRBJ2-1
TGCGCCAGCAGCCTTGGGCTAACTCGCAATCAGCCCCAGCATTTT,CASSLGLTRNQPQHF,.,.,TRBV4-1,TRBJ1-5
TGTGCCAGCAGCTTGAAACTAGCGGACAACAATGAGCAGTTCTTC,CASSLKLADNNEQFF,.,TRBD2,TRBV5-6,TRBJ2-1
TGTGCCAGCAGCTCCGGACTAGCCGGGGAGACCCAGTACTTC,CASSSGLAGETQYF,.,TRBD2,TRBV7-2,TRBJ2-5
TGTGCCAGCAGCTTGGCGGGACAGGGGGCTTTATTAACCTTT,CASSLAGQGALLTF,.,TRBD1,TRBV7-9,TRBJ1-4
TGCGCCAGCAGTGGGTCGGGACTAGCGACATTGGCCAAAAACATTCAGTACTTC,CASSGSGLATLAKNIQYF,.,TRBD2,TRBV10-2,TRBJ2-4
TGTGCCAGCCGAACAGGGGGCTCTGGAAACACCATATATTTT,CASRTGGSGNTIYF,.,TRBD1,TRBV28,TRBJ1-3
TGCGCCAGCAGCCAAATAGCGGGAGCGGAGACCGGGGAGCTGTTTTTT,CASSQIAGAETGELFF,.,TRBD2,TRBV5-1,TRBJ2-2
TGTGCCAGCAGCACAGGGGTGGGGGAGACCCAGTACTTC,CASSTGVGETQYF,.,TRBD1,TRBV28,TRBJ2-5
TGTGCCAGCAGGCAGGGTCCTGGTGGCTACACCTTC,CASRQGPGGYTF,.,.,TRBV28,TRBJ1-2
TGTGCCAGCAGCTCAACGGGACTAGCTGGCGAGCAGTACTTC,CASSSTGLAGEQYF,.,TRBD2,TRBV5-6,TRBJ2-7
TGTGCCAGCAGTTCTGGGGGGCTAGCGGGAGATACGCAGTATTTT,CASSSGGLAGDTQYF,few,TRBD2,TRBV28,TRBJ2-3
TGTGCCAGCAGCTTAGTGGCTTTCTGGGCGGAAACGGGGGATGAGCAGTTCTTC,CASSLVAFWAETGDEQFF,.,.,TRBV11-2,TRBJ2-1
TGCGCCAGCAGCTTCGGTCAGCGGGGGGCCGGGGAGCTGTTTTTT,CASSFGQRGAGELFF,.,TRBD2,TRBV5-1,TRBJ2-2
TGTGCCAGCAGCTTAATGCCGGGAGAGACAGATACGCAGTATTTT,CASSLMPGETDTQYF,.,.,TRBV7-3,TRBJ2-3
TGTGCCAGCAGCGCCCAGGGAAACTATGGCTACACCTTC,CASSAQGNYGYTF,once,.,TRBV9,TRBJ1-2
TGTGCCACCCAGGACAGAGCGAGCTACAATGAGCAGTTCTTC,CATQDRASYNEQFF,.,.,TRBV19,TRBJ2-1
TGTGCCAGTAGTGCCGCAGGGCAGGGCTATGGCTACACCTTC,CASSAAGQGYGYTF,.,.,TRBV19,TRBJ1-2